Listed below are T cell receptor beta chains from one sample, sequenced in a study of control samples from healthy donors and cancer patients. Libraries were prepared by immunoSEQ multiplex PCR; TCRdb keeps only in-frame clonotypes and omits some of them. Among over 100,000 clones, around nine tenths were seen once, and the ten largest hold roughly 15%. The sequenced material came from blood. Every receptor here comes from a woman aged 45-65 years in good health. The CDR3 runs from the conserved cysteine through the conserved F or W. D genes are given only for firm matches. Not every row has a clone size; where given, it reads once, few, many or a size class.

>.|TRBJ1-3|.|TRBV5-1
CASSYGQGSGNTIYF
TGCGCCAGCAGCTACGGTCAGGGGTCTGGAAACACCATATATTTT
>.|TRBJ1-2|.|TRBV5-5
CASSLGGDGYTF
TGTGCCAGCAGCTTGGGGGGCGATGGCTACACCTTC
>.|TRBJ1-5|.|TRBV30
CAWRGAGGNQPQHF
TGTGCCTGGAGGGGGGCCGGGGGCAATCAGCCCCAGCATTTT
>.|TRBJ1-6|.|TRBV18
CASSPIPRVNSPLHF
TGTGCCAGCTCACCGATTCCAAGGGTTAATTCACCCCTCCACTTT
>.|TRBJ2-1|TRBD1|TRBV5-4
CASSLAGGVKYNEQFF
TGTGCCAGCAGCTTGGCAGGGGGAGTGAAATACAATGAGCAGTTCTTC
>.|TRBJ2-1|TRBD2|TRBV6-2/TRBV6-3
CASSLERESGQFF
TGTGCCAGCAGTCTTGAGCGGGAGTCGGGACAGTTCTTC
>.|TRBJ2-5|TRBD1|TRBV5-1
CASSRTGGRETQYF
TGCGCCAGCAGCCGGACAGGGGGACGGGAGACCCAGTACTTC
>.|TRBJ1-1|TRBD1|TRBV19
CASSLRGTATEAFF
TGTGCCAGTAGTCTCCGCGGGACAGCCACTGAAGCTTTCTTT
>.|TRBJ2-3|TRBD2|TRBV6-4
CASSDSRVAGATDTQYF
TGTGCCAGCAGTGACTCGAGGGTAGCGGGGGCCACAGATACGCAGTATTTT
>.|TRBJ2-2|.|TRBV7-3
CASSLYWTETTGELFF
TGTGCCAGCAGCTTATATTGGACAGAGACTACCGGGGAGCTGTTTTTT
>.|TRBJ2-5|TRBD2|TRBV7-6
CASSLTTSSGWGETQYF
TGTGCCAGCAGCTTAACTACGTCTAGCGGTTGGGGGGAGACCCAGTACTTC
>few|TRBJ2-7|TRBD1|TRBV16
CASSPQRGTGQSYEQYF
TGTGCCAGCAGCCCTCAACGGGGGACAGGGCAATCCTACGAGCAGTACTTC
>.|TRBJ2-2|.|TRBV5-1
CASSLGGTANTGELFF
TGCGCCAGCAGCTTGGGCGGGACAGCGAACACCGGGGAGCTGTTTTTT
>.|TRBJ2-1|.|TRBV15
CATSRKNWYNYNEQFF
TGTGCCACCAGCCGGAAGAACTGGTACAACTACAATGAGCAGTTCTTC
>few|TRBJ1-3|TRBD1|TRBV4-1
CASSQDWAPGGSGNTIYF
TGCGCCAGCAGCCAAGATTGGGCTCCAGGGGGCTCTGGAAACACCATATATTTT
>.|TRBJ2-3|.|TRBV6-2/TRBV6-3
CASSSGGPPDTQYF
TGTGCCAGCAGTAGTGGAGGGCCCCCAGATACGCAGTATTTT
>.|TRBJ2-3|TRBD2|TRBV10-3
CAISESWEGDGNTQYF
TGTGCCATCAGTGAGTCCTGGGAGGGCGATGGGAATACGCAGTATTTT
>few|TRBJ1-2|.|TRBV29-1
CSVGTFYGYTF
TGCAGCGTTGGGACATTCTATGGCTACACCTTC
>once|TRBJ1-2|.|TRBV14
CASSPTTGTRSGYTF
TGTGCCAGCAGCCCAACAACAGGGACAAGGTCTGGCTACACCTTC
>.|TRBJ1-4|.|TRBV5-8
CASSLYGGTNEKLFF
TGTGCCAGCAGCTTGTATGGGGGAACTAATGAAAAACTGTTTTTT
>.|TRBJ1-1|TRBD1|TRBV4-1
CASSKQFRDSMNTEAFF
TGCGCCAGCAGCAAACAGTTCCGGGACAGCATGAACACTGAAGCTTTCTTT
>once|TRBJ2-1|.|TRBV5-6
CASSFRTSSGEQFF
TGTGCCAGCAGCTTCCGGACAAGCAGCGGGGAGCAGTTCTTC
>.|TRBJ2-5|.|TRBV5-1
CASSPVGSGLQETQYF
TGCGCCAGCAGCCCGGTTGGGTCAGGGCTTCAAGAGACCCAGTACTTC